The next 22 T cell receptor beta chains were all read from a single sample in a study of breast tumors, draining lymph nodes, adjacent tissues. TCRdb processed the multiplex PCR reads anew with MiXCR; each CDR3 protein has one entry. The sample includes approximately 7,600 distinct CDR3 sequences, 74% of them seen just once. The sample taken for sequencing was tumor-adjacent breast tissue. These receptors were collected from a female donor with breast cancer. Some clones in this sample may be carry-over from other donors' samples.

A word on this clonotype: The CDR3 end shows no conserved phenylalanine or tryptophan, and so a read error is likely. No DNA is shown, since the ends of the CDR3 on it are uncertain; the CDR3 is the one TCRdb lists. This CDR3 reads CASSLEGVDTL. The chain links TRBV12-3 or TRBV12-4 to TRBJ1-2; the table assigns TRBD1, which was not confirmed against the DNA. The CDR3 contains 11 residues when both ends are counted.

This rearrangement joins TRBV10-3 to TRBJ2-5; D not resolved. Germline V gene sequence: CDR1 ENHRY, CDR2 SYGVKD. The CDR3 covers 13 residues. Trimming pared 4 bases from V and 5 bases from J, leaving 11 bases between. In DNA, the CDR3 is TGTGCCATCAGTGCTGGCCAACGGGAGACCCAGTACTTC. Its translation: CAISAGQRETQYF.

The rearrangement joins TRBV5-6 to TRBJ2-5; maybe TRBD1 (6 bases). This CDR3 contains 16 residues. The germline V gene encodes CDR1 SGHDT and CDR2 YYEEEE. V dropped 2 bases and J dropped 2 bases, with 16 bases sitting between them. CDR3 DNA: TGTGCCAGCAGCTTCAAGTACCGGGACACGCAAGAGACCCAGTACTTC. It specifies CASSFKYRDTQETQYF.

This clonotype is classed as medium-sized. The chain couples TRBV20-1 to TRBJ2-3; 13 bases line up with TRBD2. The CDR3 has 15 residues. Trimming took 6 bases from V and 3 from J; bases not matched to a gene: 6. The V gene's germline CDR1 is DFQATT and CDR2 SNEGSKA (reference sequence). The CDR3 loop is CSAPTSGGATDTQYF. Written as DNA, the CDR3 is TGCAGTGCCCCAACTAGCGGGGGGGCGACAGATACGCAGTATTTT.

The CDR3 here is CAISEKTGTANEKLFF. CDR3 bases: TGTGCCATCAGTGAGAAGACAGGGACGGCTAATGAAAAACTGTTTTTT. This chain connects TRBV10-3 to TRBJ1-4, with TRBD1 identical over 7 bases. Germline V CDR1 and CDR2: ENHRY, SYGVKD. V lost 2 bases and J lost 3; bases outside the gene matches: 6. The length of the CDR3 is 16 residues.

The V call is TRBV6-5, the J call TRBJ2-7, with 7 nucleotides matching TRBD1. The CDR3 is 13 amino acids. Germline CDR1 is MNHEY and CDR2 is SVGAGI. Trimming removed 5 bases from V and 6 bases from J; junction bases left unmatched: 7. The CDR3 loop is CASSDHRGSEQYF. The CDR3 DNA reads TGTGCCAGCAGTGACCACAGGGGAAGCGAGCAGTACTTC.

The chain combines TRBV5-1 with TRBJ2-2; 12 bases are a match to TRBD2. The junction had 12 bases not matched to a gene; V was cut back by 7 bases and J by 5 bases. The CDR3 has 17 amino acids. The germline V gene has CDR1 SGHRS and CDR2 YFSETQ. CDR3 DNA sequence: TGCGCCAGCGGATCAATGGGGGGACTAGCGGGTACCGGGGAGCTGTTTTTT. This sequence encodes CASGSMGGLAGTGELFF.

The CDR3 DNA sequence: TGTGCCAGCACCCAGACTAGCGGGATTGCCTACGAGCAGTACTTC. It specifies CASTQTSGIAYEQYF. The chain uses TRBV7-6 and TRBJ2-7; 11 nucleotides align to TRBD2. Germline V lookup: CDR1 SGHVS, CDR2 FNYEAQ. V trimming: 7 bases; J trimming: 2 bases; junction bases outside the gene matches: 7. This CDR3 is 15 amino acids long.

The V gene is TRBV2, the J gene TRBJ1-2; D uncertain. Germline assignment: CDR1 SNHLY and CDR2 FYNNEI. Trimming shortened V by 5 bases and J by 0 bases, and 13 bases separated the two germline ends. The CDR3 loop spans 15 amino acids. The CDR3 loop reads CASSWTPSTNYGYTF. The CDR3 DNA sequence: TGTGCCAGCAGTTGGACGCCATCGACTAACTATGGCTACACCTTC.

At least ten counts were recorded for this clonotype. The genes are TRBV30 and TRBJ2-2; weak D call: TRBD2 (6 bases). Germline CDR1 GTSNPN, CDR2 SVGIG (reference sequence). This CDR3 has 14 residues. V gave up 3 bases and J gave up 4 bases, with 12 bases separating them. The CDR3 DNA sequence: TGTGCCTGGAGGTTTGGGGACTTCACCGGGGAGCTGTTTTTT. Its translation is CAWRFGDFTGELFF.

By share of the sample, this clonotype is large. V and J are TRBV7-3 and TRBJ2-3, with D hard to call. V lost 0 bases and J 0 bases, leaving 7 bases between the germline ends. The CDR3 is made up of 15 amino acids. Germline loops: CDR1 SGHTA, CDR2 FQGTGA. The CDR3 protein is CASSLTQSSTDTQYF. CDR3 in DNA: TGTGCCAGCAGCTTAACACAGTCTAGCACAGATACGCAGTATTTT.

The rearrangement links TRBV10-3 to TRBJ2-3, with D tentatively TRBD1 (5 bases). This CDR3 contains 15 residues. Germline-derived CDR1 and CDR2 are ENHRY and SYGVKD. Trimming cost V 2 bases and J 1 base, with 10 bases left between them. The CDR3 sequence is CAISERGYGTDTQYF. In DNA, the CDR3 is TGTGCCATCAGTGAGAGGGGATATGGCACAGATACGCAGTATTTT.

This chain links TRBV14 with TRBJ2-3; D may correspond to TRBD1 or TRBD2 (5 bases each). V lost 1 base, J lost 1 base, and 12 bases lay in between. The CDR3 spans 16 residues. CDR1 and CDR2 from the germline V gene are SGHDN and FVKESK. For the CDR3, the DNA is TGTGCCAGCAGCCAAGGAACCGGGACCCGCACAGATACGCAGTATTTT. It specifies CASSQGTGTRTDTQYF.

This chain links TRBV12-3 or TRBV12-4 with TRBJ2-1; either TRBD1 or TRBD2 may fit D (5 bases each). The CDR3 spans 13 residues. The V end was cut by 7 bases, the J end by 4 bases, with 11 bases between. The CDR3 coding sequence is TGTGCCAGCATGGGGACCTTTTACAATGAGCAGTTCTTC. Its protein is CASMGTFYNEQFF.

This clonotype has a single count. The V gene is TRBV7-9, the J gene TRBJ1-4, with D unclear. This CDR3 region has 15 residues. CDR1 is SEHNR and CDR2 is FQNEAQ in the germline V gene (reference sequence). V was shortened by 5 bases and J by 4 bases, with 14 bases between the two germline ends. The CDR3 reads CASSQPGRGNEKLFF. The CDR3, as DNA: TGTGCCAGCAGCCAGCCCGGGAGAGGTAATGAAAAACTGTTTTTT.

This clonotype appeared once. J is TRBJ1-4 and V is TRBV2; perhaps TRBD1 as D (6 bases). The CDR3 has 14 amino acids. CDR1 SNHLY and CDR2 FYNNEI come from the germline V gene. The V gene lost 7 bases and the J gene lost 7 bases, with 16 bases spanning the gap. The CDR3 coding sequence is TGTGCCAGCACTACGGGGGGCGTTGGTGAAAAACTGTTTTTT. Protein: CASTTGGVGEKLFF. The full variable domain, completed using reference TRBV2 and TRBJ1-4, is EPEVTQTPSHQVTQMGQEVILRCVPISNHLYFYWYRQILGQKVEFLVSFYNNEISEKSEIFDDQFSVERPDGSNFTLKIRSTKLEDSAMYFCASTTGGVGEKLFFGSGTQLSVL.

This chain joins TRBV7-6 and TRBJ1-6; D not resolved. The ends were cut back, 1 base at V and 5 bases at J, with 6 bases in the middle. The CDR3 consists of 14 residues. In germline, CDR1 is SGHVS, CDR2 FNYEAQ. CDR3 protein: CASSLDPNNSPLHF. CDR3 nucleotide sequence: TGTGCCAGCAGCTTAGACCCGAATAATTCACCCCTCCACTTT.

V and J are TRBV10-1 and TRBJ2-2; no clear D gene. This CDR3 has 14 amino acids. Trimming took off 0 bases at V and 6 bases at J, with 8 bases between the two ends. The germline V gene encodes CDR1 WNHNN and CDR2 SYGVQD (reference sequence). The CDR3 sequence: CASSESIASGELFF. The DNA of the CDR3 is TGCGCCAGCAGTGAGTCTATAGCATCCGGGGAGCTGTTTTTT.

The J gene is TRBJ2-5, the V gene TRBV9; D is undetermined. Germline assignment: CDR1 SGDLS and CDR2 YYNGEE. The CDR3 loop spans 13 amino acids. Trimming stripped 0 bases from V and 2 bases from J, with 5 bases between. CDR3 in DNA: TGTGCCAGCAGCGTAGGCAGACAAGAGACCCAGTACTTC. Translation gives CASSVGRQETQYF.

This clonotype occurred once. The junction differs from germline at one of its ends, possibly a read error. The chain has TRBV29-1 and TRBJ1-2, with D possibly TRBD1 on 5 matching bases. The germline CDR1 and CDR2 sequences are SQVTM and ANQGSEA. This CDR3 spans 12 amino acids. The CDR3 here is CGVQQGPLGYTF. The CDR3 DNA reads as TGCGGCGTCCAGCAGGGTCCGCTTGGCTACACCTTC.

A single count supports this clonotype. J is TRBJ2-7 and V is TRBV4-1; perhaps TRBD2 as D (5 bases). The CDR3 spans 13 residues. In germline, CDR1 is MGHRA, CDR2 YSYEKL. The V and J ends lost 0 bases and 11 bases respectively, with 14 bases between them. In DNA, the CDR3 is TGCGCCAGCAGCCAAGATCCCGGGGTACGGGAGTACTTC. Translating gives CASSQDPGVREYF.

This clonotype is categorized as large. The CDR3, as DNA: TGTGCCAGCAGTACGACTAGCGAGTACTACGAGCAGTACTTC. Translating gives CASSTTSEYYEQYF. The rearrangement uses TRBV12-3 or TRBV12-4 and TRBJ2-7, with TRBD2 matching over 8 bases. CDR3 length: 14 residues. Trimming cost V 5 bases and J 3 bases; bases outside gene matches: 6.